This T cell receptor beta chain was captured by sequencing in a study of blood T cell repertoires in COVID-19. The wider study: Acute-phase and convalescent COVID-19 samples originated in the United States, Italy and Spain. PBMCs, B-cell-depleted T cells, or T cells provided the cDNA or gDNA that made up the material.

V was pared by 4 bases and J by 0 bases, with 14 bases between. Germline CDR1 reads SGHRS; CDR2 reads YFSETQ. This CDR3 comprises 16 residues. In the source study's methods: Reference gene primer amplification yielded estimated nucleated cell counts. TCRdb's table, derived via immunoSEQ multiplex PCR, lists solely in-frame clones and lacks some. That table furnishes V, J and clone size, whereas the DNA furnished D and trimming. The table lists 110,000 to 150,000 clones, 88% of them singletons, with around 1.7% in the top ten. The sample comprised peripheral blood. The chain links TRBV5-1 to TRBJ1-3; D gene unclear. This receptor was taken from a woman between 50 and 59 years old with acute or convalescent COVID-19. The CDR3 sequence: CASSTTGSSSGNTIYF. CDR3 bases: TGCGCCAGCAGCACGACCGGGTCGTCCTCTGGAAACACCATATATTTT.